The 5 T cell receptor beta chains in this list originate from one sample, sequenced in a study of tumor-infiltrating lymphocytes in primary liver carcinoma. Co-extraction of both nucleic acids (RNA and DNA) used roughly 19-33 mg of unsorted bulk tissue. TCR beta cDNA came from roughly 0.45 ug total RNA, primed with a constant-region primer. It was through three nested multiplex PCR rounds of slightly modified ARM-PCR that TCR beta libraries arose. The opening two PCR rounds, 10 cycles each, paired TRBV1-TRBV30 forward primers with a C-beta reverse primer. From the multiplex PCR reads, TCRdb called clonotypes with MiXCR, one entry per CDR3 protein. The table shows 65,000 to 90,000 distinct CDR3 sequences, with roughly 72% occurring only once. The sample taken for sequencing was liver tumor tissue from sampling region 1. Documented subset: tumor region T1, superior pole. The receptors originated from a middle-aged man with primary liver carcinoma and hepatitis B virus infection.

In the case of this clonotype: Germline is not matched at one junction end, which may reflect a read error. The rearrangement links TRBV10-3 to TRBJ2-7, with a tentative D call TRBD2 (6 bases). The CDR3 spans 15 residues. The germline CDR1 and CDR2 sequences are ENHRY and SYGVKD. The DNA for the CDR3 is TGTACCATCAGTGGAGGGGAGCAACCGCCCTACGAGCACTACTTC. Translating gives CTISGGEQPPYEHYF.

In regard to this clonotype: A read error may produce the germline difference seen at one junction end. The chain uses TRBV20-1 and TRBJ1-1; D perhaps matches TRBD1 (5 bases). Per the germline V gene, CDR1 is DFQATT and CDR2 is SNEGSKA (reference sequence). This CDR3 is built from 14 residues. Written as DNA, the CDR3 is TGCAGTGCTAGTTCCCCAGGGTCGAACACTGAACCTTTCTTT. This encodes CSASSPGSNTEPFF.

This clonotype was seen only a few times. The chain couples TRBV19 to TRBJ1-5; D ambiguous. The CDR3 sequence is 16 residues long. V lost 1 base and J 0 bases, leaving 10 bases between the germline ends. CDR1 is LNHDA, CDR2 SQIVND, per germline (reference sequence). CDR3 DNA: TGTGCCAGTAGTATAGGTACAGCTTATAGCAATCAGCCCCAGCATTTT. Translation: CASSIGTAYSNQPQHF.

This clonotype was picked up many times. The chain uses TRBV6-5 and TRBJ2-5, with 7 nucleotides matching TRBD2. The CDR3 totals 16 residues. Trimming cost V 6 bases and J 2 bases; bases outside gene matches: 12. Per germline, CDR1 MNHEY and CDR2 SVGAGI. CDR3 nucleotides: TGTGCCAGCAGGCGGTGGGAGGGTGGGGCACAAGAGACCCAGTACTTC. Translating it yields CASRRWEGGAQETQYF.

The table lists this clonotype with many counts. The chain uses TRBV5-1 and TRBJ2-5; D uncertain. Trimming took 4 bases from V and 5 from J, leaving 3 bases between them. The CDR3 runs 10 residues. Germline values: CDR1 SGHRS, CDR2 YFSETQ. CDR3 sequence reads: CASSQETQYF. In DNA form, the CDR3 reads TGCGCCAGCAGCCAGGAGACCCAGTACTTC.